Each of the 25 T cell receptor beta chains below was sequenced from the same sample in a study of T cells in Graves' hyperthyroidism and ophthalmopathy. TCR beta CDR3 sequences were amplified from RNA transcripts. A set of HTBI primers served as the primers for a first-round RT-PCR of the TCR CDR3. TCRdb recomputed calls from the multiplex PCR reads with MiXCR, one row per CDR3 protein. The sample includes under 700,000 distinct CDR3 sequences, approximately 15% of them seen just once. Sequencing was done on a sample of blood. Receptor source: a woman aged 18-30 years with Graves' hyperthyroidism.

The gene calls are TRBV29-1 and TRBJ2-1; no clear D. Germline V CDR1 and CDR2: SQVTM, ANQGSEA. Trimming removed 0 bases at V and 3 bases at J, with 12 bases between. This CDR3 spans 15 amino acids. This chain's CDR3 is CSVEDGQNFYNEQFF. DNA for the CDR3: TGCAGCGTTGAAGATGGGCAGAATTTCTACAATGAGCAGTTCTTC.

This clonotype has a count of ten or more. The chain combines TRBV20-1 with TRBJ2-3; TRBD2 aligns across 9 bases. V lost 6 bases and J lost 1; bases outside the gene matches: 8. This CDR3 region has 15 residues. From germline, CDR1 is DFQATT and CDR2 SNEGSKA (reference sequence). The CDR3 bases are TGCAGTGCGGCCGGGGAGCGGGGGGGCACAGATACGCAGTATTTT. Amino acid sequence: CSAAGERGGTDTQYF.

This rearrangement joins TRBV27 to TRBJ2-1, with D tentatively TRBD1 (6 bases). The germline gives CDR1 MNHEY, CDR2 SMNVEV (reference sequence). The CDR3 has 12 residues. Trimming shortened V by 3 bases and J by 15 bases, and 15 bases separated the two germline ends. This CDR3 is CASSFRDRRPFF. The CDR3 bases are TGTGCCAGCAGTTTCCGCGACAGGAGACCGTTCTTC.

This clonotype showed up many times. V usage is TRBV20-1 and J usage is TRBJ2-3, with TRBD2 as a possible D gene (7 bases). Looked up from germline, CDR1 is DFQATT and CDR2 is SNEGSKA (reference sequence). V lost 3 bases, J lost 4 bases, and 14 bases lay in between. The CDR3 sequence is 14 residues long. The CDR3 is CSASKGEGADTQYF. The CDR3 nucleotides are TGCAGTGCTAGTAAGGGGGAGGGCGCAGATACGCAGTATTTT.

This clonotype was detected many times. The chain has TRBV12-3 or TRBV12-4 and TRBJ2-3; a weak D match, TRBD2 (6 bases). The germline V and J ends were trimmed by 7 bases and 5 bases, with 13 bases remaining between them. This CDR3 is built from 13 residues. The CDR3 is CASTPEEGDTQYF. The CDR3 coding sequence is TGTGCCAGCACCCCAGAGGAGGGAGATACGCAGTATTTT.

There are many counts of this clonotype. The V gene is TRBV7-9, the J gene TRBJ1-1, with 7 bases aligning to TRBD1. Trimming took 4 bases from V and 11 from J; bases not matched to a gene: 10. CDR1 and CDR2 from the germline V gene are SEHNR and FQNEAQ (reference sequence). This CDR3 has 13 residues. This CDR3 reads CASSSQTRQGAFF. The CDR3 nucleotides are TGTGCCAGCAGCTCGCAGACCAGACAGGGCGCTTTCTTT.

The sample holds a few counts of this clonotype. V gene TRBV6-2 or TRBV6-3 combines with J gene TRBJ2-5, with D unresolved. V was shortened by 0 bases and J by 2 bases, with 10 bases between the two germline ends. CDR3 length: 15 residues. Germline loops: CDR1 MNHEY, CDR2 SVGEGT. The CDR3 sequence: CASSYSSNQQETQYF. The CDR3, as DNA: TGTGCCAGCAGTTACTCGTCTAATCAACAAGAGACCCAGTACTTC.

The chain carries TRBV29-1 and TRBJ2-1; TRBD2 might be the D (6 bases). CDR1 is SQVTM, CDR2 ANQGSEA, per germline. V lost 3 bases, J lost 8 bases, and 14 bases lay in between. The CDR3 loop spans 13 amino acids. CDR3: CSVDGGPSDEQFF. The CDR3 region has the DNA TGCAGCGTTGACGGGGGTCCTTCGGATGAGCAGTTCTTC.

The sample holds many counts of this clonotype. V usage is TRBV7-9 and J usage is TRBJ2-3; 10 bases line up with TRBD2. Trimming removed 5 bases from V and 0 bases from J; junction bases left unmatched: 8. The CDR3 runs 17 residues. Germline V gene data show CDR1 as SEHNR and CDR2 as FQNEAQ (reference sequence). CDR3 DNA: TGTGCCAGCAGCCATATCAGCGGGGGGGCGAGCACAGATACGCAGTATTTT. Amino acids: CASSHISGGASTDTQYF.

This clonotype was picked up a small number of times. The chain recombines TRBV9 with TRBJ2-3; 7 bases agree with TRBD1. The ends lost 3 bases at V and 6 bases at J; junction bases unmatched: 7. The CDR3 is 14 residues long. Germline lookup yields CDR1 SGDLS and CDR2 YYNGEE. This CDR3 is CASSDLGTADTQYF. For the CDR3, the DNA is TGTGCCAGCAGCGATTTAGGGACAGCTGATACGCAGTATTTT.

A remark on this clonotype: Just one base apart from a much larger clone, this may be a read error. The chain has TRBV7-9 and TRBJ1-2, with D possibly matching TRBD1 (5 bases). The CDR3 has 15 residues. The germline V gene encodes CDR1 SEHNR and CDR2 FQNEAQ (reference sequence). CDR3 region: CASSLAAGPGYGCTF. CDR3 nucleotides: TGTGCCAGCAGCTTAGCGGCGGGGCCGGGCTATGGCTGCACCTTC.

CDR3 DNA sequence: TGTGCCATCAGTCCTTCGGACGGGACAGATACGCAGTATTTT. Its protein product is CAISPSDGTDTQYF. This rearrangement joins TRBV10-3 to TRBJ2-3; D gene ambiguous. The CDR3 is made up of 14 amino acids. Looked up from germline, CDR1 is ENHRY and CDR2 is SYGVKD. Trimming stripped 5 bases from V and 3 bases from J, with 12 bases between.

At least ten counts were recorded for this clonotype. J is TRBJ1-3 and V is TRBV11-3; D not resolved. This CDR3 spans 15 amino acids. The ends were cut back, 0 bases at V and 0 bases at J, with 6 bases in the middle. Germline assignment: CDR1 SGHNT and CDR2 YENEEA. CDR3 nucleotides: TGTGCCAGCAGCTTAGATCGCGTCTCTGGAAACACCATATATTTT. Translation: CASSLDRVSGNTIYF.

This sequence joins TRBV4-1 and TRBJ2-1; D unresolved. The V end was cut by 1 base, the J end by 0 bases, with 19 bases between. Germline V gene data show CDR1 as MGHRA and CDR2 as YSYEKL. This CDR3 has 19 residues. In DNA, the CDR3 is TGCGCCAGCAGCCAAGTAAAAAAGGTTCGGTCGAGCTCCTACAATGAGCAGTTCTTC. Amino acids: CASSQVKKVRSSSYNEQFF.

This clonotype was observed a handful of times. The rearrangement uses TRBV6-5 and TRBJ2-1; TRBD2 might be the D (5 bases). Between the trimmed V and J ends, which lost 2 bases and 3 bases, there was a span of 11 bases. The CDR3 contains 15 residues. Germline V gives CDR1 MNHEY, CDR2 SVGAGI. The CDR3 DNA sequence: TGTGCCAGCAGTTACCGGGGTGCGGTCTACAATGAGCAGTTCTTC. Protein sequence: CASSYRGAVYNEQFF.

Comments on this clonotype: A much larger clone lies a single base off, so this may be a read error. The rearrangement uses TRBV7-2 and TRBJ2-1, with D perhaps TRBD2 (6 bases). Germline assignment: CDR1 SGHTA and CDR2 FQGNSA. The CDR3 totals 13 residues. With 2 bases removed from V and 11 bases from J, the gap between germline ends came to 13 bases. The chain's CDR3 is CASSLPGLNKQFF. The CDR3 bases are TGTGCCAGCAGCTTACCGGGACTGAATAAGCAGTTCTTC.

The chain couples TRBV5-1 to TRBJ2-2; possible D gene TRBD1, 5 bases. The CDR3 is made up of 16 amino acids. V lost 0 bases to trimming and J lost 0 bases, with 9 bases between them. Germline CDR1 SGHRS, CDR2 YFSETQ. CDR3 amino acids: CASSLAKGTNTGELFF. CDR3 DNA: TGCGCCAGCAGCTTGGCCAAGGGGACGAACACCGGGGAGCTGTTTTTT. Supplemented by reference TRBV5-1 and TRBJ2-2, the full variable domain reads KAGVTQTPRYLIKTRGQQVTLSCSPISGHRSVSWYQQTPGQGLQFLFEYFSETQRNKGNFPGRFSGRQFSNSRSEMNVSTLELGDSALYLCASSLAKGTNTGELFFGEGSRLTVL.

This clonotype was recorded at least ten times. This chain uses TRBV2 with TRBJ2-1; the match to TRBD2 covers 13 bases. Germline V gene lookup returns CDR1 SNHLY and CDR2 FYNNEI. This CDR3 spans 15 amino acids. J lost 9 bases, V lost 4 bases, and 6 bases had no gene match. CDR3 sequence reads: CASSVLAGGSGEQFF. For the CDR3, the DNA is TGTGCCAGCAGTGTACTAGCGGGAGGGTCTGGTGAGCAGTTCTTC.

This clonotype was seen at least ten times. The CDR3 region is CASSGSVTRDYGYTF. The CDR3 DNA reads TGTGCCAGCAGCGGCTCAGTGACACGAGACTATGGCTACACCTTC. The genes are TRBV3-1 and TRBJ1-2; D not certain. The CDR3 is made up of 15 amino acids. The ends were cut back, 5 bases at V and 3 bases at J, with 16 bases in the middle. Germline loops: CDR1 LGHDT, CDR2 YNNKEL (reference sequence).

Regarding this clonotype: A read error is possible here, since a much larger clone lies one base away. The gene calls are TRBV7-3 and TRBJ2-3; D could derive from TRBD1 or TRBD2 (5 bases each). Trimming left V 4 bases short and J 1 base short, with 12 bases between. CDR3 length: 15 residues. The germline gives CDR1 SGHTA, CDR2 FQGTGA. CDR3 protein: CASSSTGRRTDTQYF. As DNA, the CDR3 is TGTGCCAGCAGCTCCACGGGGCGACGCACAGATACGCAGTATTTT.

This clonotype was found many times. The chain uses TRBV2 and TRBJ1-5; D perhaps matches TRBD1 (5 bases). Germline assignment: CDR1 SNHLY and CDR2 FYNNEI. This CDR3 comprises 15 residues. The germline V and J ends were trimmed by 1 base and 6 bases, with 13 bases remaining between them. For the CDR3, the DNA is TGTGCCAGCAGTGAAGAGGTAGGGGAGGGTCAGCCCCAGCATTTT. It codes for CASSEEVGEGQPQHF.

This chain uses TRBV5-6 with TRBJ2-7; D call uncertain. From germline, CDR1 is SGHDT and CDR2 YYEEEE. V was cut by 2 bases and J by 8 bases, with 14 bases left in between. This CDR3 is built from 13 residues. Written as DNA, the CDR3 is TGTGCCAGCAGCTTCTCCGTGGACGCTAAGCAGTACTTC. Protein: CASSFSVDAKQYF.

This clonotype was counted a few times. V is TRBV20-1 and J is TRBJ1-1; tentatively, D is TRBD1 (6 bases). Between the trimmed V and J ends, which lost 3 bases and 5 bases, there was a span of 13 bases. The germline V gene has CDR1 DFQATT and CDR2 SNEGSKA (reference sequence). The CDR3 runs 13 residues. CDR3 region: CSASRGAWTEAFF. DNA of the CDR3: TGCAGTGCTAGCAGGGGCGCGTGGACTGAAGCTTTCTTT.

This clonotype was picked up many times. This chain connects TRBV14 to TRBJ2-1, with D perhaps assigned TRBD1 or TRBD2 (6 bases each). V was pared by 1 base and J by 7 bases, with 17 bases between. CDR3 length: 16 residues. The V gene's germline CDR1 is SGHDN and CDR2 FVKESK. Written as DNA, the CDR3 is TGTGCCAGCAGCCAAGGACCCCGGGGGCCGCGGAATGAGCAGTTCTTC. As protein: CASSQGPRGPRNEQFF.

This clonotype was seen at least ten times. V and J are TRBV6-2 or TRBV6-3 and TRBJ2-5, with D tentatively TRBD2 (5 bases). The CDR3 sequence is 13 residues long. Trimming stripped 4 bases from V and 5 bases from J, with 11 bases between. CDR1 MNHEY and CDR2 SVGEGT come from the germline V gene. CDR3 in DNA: TGTGCCAGCAGTTGGTCCAGCGGCGAGACCCAGTACTTC. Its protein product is CASSWSSGETQYF.